A selection of T cell receptor beta chains follows, all from one sample in a study of cytomegalovirus exposure and HLA in healthy donors. Sequencing used immunoSEQ multiplex PCR; TCRdb keeps in-frame clones, though not all of them. The data contain around 150,000 clones, around three quarters of them singletons. Material: PBMCs. Source of these receptors: a man in his forties or fifties in good health and CMV-seropositive. The CDR3 runs from the conserved cysteine through the conserved F or W. Fields, in order: clone size, D gene, V gene, J gene, CDR3 length, CDR3 DNA, CDR3 protein. D genes are given only for firm matches. The size field is filled for only some rows; it gives once, few, many or a size class.

clone_size: -
d_call: -
v_call: TRBV18
j_call: TRBJ2-7
cdr3_length: 14
cdr3_nt: TGTGCCAGCTCACCACCTAGCGTAAACGACGAGCAGTACTTC
cdr3_aa: CASSPPSVNDEQYF

clone_size: -
d_call: -
v_call: TRBV2
j_call: TRBJ2-2
cdr3_length: 15
cdr3_nt: TGTGCCAGCAAGATGGAGGGACCGAGCACCGGGGAGCTGTTTTTT
cdr3_aa: CASKMEGPSTGELFF

clone_size: -
d_call: -
v_call: TRBV9
j_call: TRBJ2-2
cdr3_length: 16
cdr3_nt: TGTGCCAGCAGCGGCCTAGGAAGGGGCGGTACCGGGGAGCTGTTTTTT
cdr3_aa: CASSGLGRGGTGELFF

clone_size: -
d_call: -
v_call: TRBV11-2
j_call: TRBJ2-1
cdr3_length: 13
cdr3_nt: TGTGCCAGCAGCTTACGACTACTAACTGAGCAGTTCTTC
cdr3_aa: CASSLRLLTEQFF

clone_size: few
d_call: -
v_call: TRBV29-1
j_call: TRBJ1-3
cdr3_length: 15
cdr3_nt: TGCAGCGTTACTGGACAGTCGACTTCTGGAAACACCATATATTTT
cdr3_aa: CSVTGQSTSGNTIYF

clone_size: -
d_call: TRBD1
v_call: TRBV4-3
j_call: TRBJ2-1
cdr3_length: 15
cdr3_nt: TGCGCCAGCAGCCGGGGGATACAGGGGTACAATGAGCAGTTCTTC
cdr3_aa: CASSRGIQGYNEQFF

clone_size: -
d_call: TRBD1
v_call: TRBV10-1
j_call: TRBJ1-1
cdr3_length: 13
cdr3_nt: TGCGCCAGCTCGACAGGGTTCGGGACTGAAGCTTTCTTT
cdr3_aa: CASSTGFGTEAFF

clone_size: -
d_call: -
v_call: TRBV15
j_call: TRBJ1-1
cdr3_length: 14
cdr3_nt: TGTGCCACCAGCAGAGACCGGGGGGGAGGCAAAGCTTTCTTT
cdr3_aa: CATSRDRGGGKAFF

clone_size: -
d_call: TRBD1
v_call: TRBV6-6
j_call: TRBJ2-3
cdr3_length: 15
cdr3_nt: TGTGCCAGCAGTGGCCTTGGACAGGGCACAGATACGCAGTATTTT
cdr3_aa: CASSGLGQGTDTQYF

clone_size: once
d_call: TRBD1
v_call: TRBV19
j_call: TRBJ1-1
cdr3_length: 16
cdr3_nt: TGTGCCAGTAGTCCGCGGACAGGGAGTGGGTACACTGAAGCTTTCTTT
cdr3_aa: CASSPRTGSGYTEAFF

clone_size: -
d_call: -
v_call: TRBV5-4
j_call: TRBJ2-1
cdr3_length: 12
cdr3_nt: TGTGCCAGCCGCCTCGGGGGCAATGAGCAGTTCTTC
cdr3_aa: CASRLGGNEQFF

clone_size: -
d_call: TRBD1
v_call: TRBV19
j_call: TRBJ1-5
cdr3_length: 13
cdr3_nt: TGTGCCAGTATGGACAGGGATCGACAGCCCCAGCATTTT
cdr3_aa: CASMDRDRQPQHF

clone_size: -
d_call: TRBD1
v_call: TRBV27
j_call: TRBJ1-6
cdr3_length: 15
cdr3_nt: TGTGCCAGCAGTTTGAGGGGGCGCAGGGATTCACCCCTCCACTTT
cdr3_aa: CASSLRGRRDSPLHF

clone_size: once
d_call: -
v_call: TRBV13
j_call: TRBJ1-4
cdr3_length: 16
cdr3_nt: TGTGCCAGCAGCGTCGCCAAGGGGGGGCATCATGAAAAACTGTTTTTT
cdr3_aa: CASSVAKGGHHEKLFF

clone_size: -
d_call: -
v_call: TRBV9
j_call: TRBJ1-6
cdr3_length: 17
cdr3_nt: TGTGCCAGCAGCGTAGAGGGAAGGGGTCGCGATAATTCACCCCTCCACTTT
cdr3_aa: CASSVEGRGRDNSPLHF

clone_size: -
d_call: TRBD1
v_call: TRBV4-1
j_call: TRBJ1-4
cdr3_length: 17
cdr3_nt: TGCGCCAGCATCCGGAGCCCTCCACAGGGGGCTGGAGAAAAACTGTTTTTT
cdr3_aa: CASIRSPPQGAGEKLFF